One T cell receptor (beta chain) is described in this entry. Its specificity is not known. The record originates from a study of cytotoxic CD8 clonotypes in ibrutinib-treated CLL. Study-level information: Response was recorded as partial in some 25 patients and complete in 2; at median about 64 months, around 14 remained remitted and some 12 had progressed. The study, taken as a whole, reports: Clonality was higher at ibrutinib response and returned toward baseline at progression.

Trimming shortened V by 6 bases and J by 1 base, and 15 bases separated the two germline ends. The germline V gene encodes CDR1 LGHNT and CDR2 FRNRAP. This CDR3 has 15 amino acids. Produced via immunoSEQ multiplex PCR; TCRdb's table is partial and in-frame only. The table records 20,000 to 30,000 clones, 55% to 70% of them present only once. This specimen consisted of PBMCs, obtained at disease progression, from a patient treated with ibrutinib. The gene calls are TRBV12-5 and TRBJ1-1, with unresolved D. This TCR came from a human donor with chronic lymphocytic leukemia. The DNA for the CDR3 is TGTGCTAGTGGCCCCCCCCCGGAATCGAACACTGAAGCTTTCTTT. Its protein product is CASGPPPESNTEAFF.